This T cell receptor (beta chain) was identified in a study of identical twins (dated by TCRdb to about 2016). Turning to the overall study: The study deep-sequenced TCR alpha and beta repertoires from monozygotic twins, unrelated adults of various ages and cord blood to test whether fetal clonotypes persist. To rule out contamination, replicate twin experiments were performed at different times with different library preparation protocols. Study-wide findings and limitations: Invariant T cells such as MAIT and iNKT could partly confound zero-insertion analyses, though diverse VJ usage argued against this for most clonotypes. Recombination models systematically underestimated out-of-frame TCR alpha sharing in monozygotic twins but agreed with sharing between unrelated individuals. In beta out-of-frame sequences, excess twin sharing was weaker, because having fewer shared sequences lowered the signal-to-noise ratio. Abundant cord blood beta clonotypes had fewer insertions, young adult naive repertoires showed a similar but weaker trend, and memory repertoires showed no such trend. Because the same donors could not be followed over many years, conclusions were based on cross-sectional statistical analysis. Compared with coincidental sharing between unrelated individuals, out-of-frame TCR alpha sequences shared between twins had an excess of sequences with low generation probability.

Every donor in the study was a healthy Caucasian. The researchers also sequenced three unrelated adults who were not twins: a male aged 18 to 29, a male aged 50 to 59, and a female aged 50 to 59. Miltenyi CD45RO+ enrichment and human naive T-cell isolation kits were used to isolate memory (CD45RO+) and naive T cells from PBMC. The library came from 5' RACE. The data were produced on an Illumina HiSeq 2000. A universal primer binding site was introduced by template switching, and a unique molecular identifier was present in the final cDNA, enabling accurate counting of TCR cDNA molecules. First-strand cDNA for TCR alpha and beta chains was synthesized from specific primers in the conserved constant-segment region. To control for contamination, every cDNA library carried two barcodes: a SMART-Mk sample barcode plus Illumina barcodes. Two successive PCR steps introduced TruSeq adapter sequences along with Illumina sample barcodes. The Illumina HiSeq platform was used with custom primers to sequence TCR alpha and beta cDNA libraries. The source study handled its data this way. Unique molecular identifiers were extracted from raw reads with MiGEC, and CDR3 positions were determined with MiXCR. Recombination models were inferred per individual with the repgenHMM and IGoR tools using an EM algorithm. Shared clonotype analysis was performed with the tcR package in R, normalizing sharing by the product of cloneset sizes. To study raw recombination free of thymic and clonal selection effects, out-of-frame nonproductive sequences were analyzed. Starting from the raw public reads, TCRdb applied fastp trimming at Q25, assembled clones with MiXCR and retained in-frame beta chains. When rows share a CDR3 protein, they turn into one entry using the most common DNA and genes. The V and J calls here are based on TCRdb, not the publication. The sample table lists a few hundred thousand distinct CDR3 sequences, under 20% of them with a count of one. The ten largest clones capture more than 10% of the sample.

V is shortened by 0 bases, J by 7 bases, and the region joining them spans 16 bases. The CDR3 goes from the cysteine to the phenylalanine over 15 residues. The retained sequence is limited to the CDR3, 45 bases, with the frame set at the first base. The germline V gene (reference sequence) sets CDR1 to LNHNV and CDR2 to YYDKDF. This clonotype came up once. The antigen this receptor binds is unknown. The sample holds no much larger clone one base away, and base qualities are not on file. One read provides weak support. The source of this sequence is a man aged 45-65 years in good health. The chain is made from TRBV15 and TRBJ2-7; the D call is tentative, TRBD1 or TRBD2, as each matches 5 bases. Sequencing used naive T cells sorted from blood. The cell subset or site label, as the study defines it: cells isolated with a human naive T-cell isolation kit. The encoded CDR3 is CATSRERDVPSEQYF. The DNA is TGTGCCACCAGCAGAGAACGGGACGTCCCGTCGGAGCAGTACTTC.